The 10 T cell receptor beta chains below all came from one sample that was sequenced in a study of CD8+ T cells in alopecia areata. RNA was extracted and reverse transcribed into cDNA as the sequencing template. Sequencing used immunoSEQ multiplex PCR; TCRdb keeps in-frame clones, though not all of them. The table has hundreds of thousands of clones, 60% seen once. Documented treatment: oral pan-JAK inhibitor, 5-10 mg twice daily. The input for sequencing was CD4+ T cells sorted from blood, taken at week 52, from a patient treated with tofacitinib. Source of these receptors: a human donor with alopecia areata.

This chain connects TRBV6-5 to TRBJ2-5, with 7 bases that match TRBD1. Trimming at V came to 4 bases and at J to 6 bases, leaving 8 bases not matched to a gene. Germline V gene sequence: CDR1 MNHEY, CDR2 SVGAGI. This CDR3 has 14 amino acids. CDR3 sequence (DNA): TGTGCCAGCAGTTCCGACAGGGTAGTGCAGACCCAGTACTTC. This codes for CASSSDRVVQTQYF.

This clone was counted only a few times. This chain connects TRBV29-1 to TRBJ2-6; D unclear. CDR1 and CDR2 from the germline V gene are SQVTM and ANQGSEA. The CDR3 totals 13 residues. V lost 3 bases, J lost 0 bases, and 3 bases lay in between. The chain's CDR3 is CSVDSSGANVLTF. The CDR3 DNA reads as TGCAGCGTTGATAGCTCTGGGGCCAACGTCCTGACTTTC.

The chain joins TRBV7-6 to TRBJ1-4, with 9 nucleotides matching TRBD1. V lost 5 bases and J lost 8; bases outside the gene matches: 6. The CDR3 sequence is 14 residues long. CDR1 and CDR2 from the germline V gene are SGHVS and FNYEAQ. This CDR3 reads CASSRDRDEEKLFF. CDR3 in DNA: TGTGCCAGCAGCCGGGACAGGGACGAAGAAAAACTGTTTTTT.

V usage is TRBV7-3 and J usage is TRBJ2-1; D not certain. V was clipped by 2 bases and J by 6 bases, with 5 bases between them. The germline CDR1 and CDR2 sequences are SGHTA and FQGTGA. This CDR3 region has 12 residues. CDR3 coding DNA: TGTGCCAGCAGCTTAGGCAGCAATGAGCAGTTCTTC. Protein: CASSLGSNEQFF. The full variable domain, completed using reference TRBV7-3 and TRBJ2-1, is GAGVSQTPSNKVTEKGKYVELRCDPISGHTALYWYRQSLGQGPEFLIYFQGTGAADDSGLPNDRFFAVRPEGSVSTLKIQRTERGDSAVYLCASSLGSNEQFFGPGTRLTVL.

This clone was seen a handful of times. The genes are TRBV7-9 and TRBJ2-1, with D possibly TRBD1 on 6 matching bases. The CDR3 consists of 15 residues. In germline, CDR1 is SEHNR, CDR2 FQNEAQ (reference sequence). The V end was cut by 7 bases, the J end by 3 bases, with 16 bases between. Here the CDR3 reads CASTPGDLDYNEQFF. In DNA, the CDR3 is TGTGCCAGCACCCCAGGGGATCTGGACTACAATGAGCAGTTCTTC.

A remark on this clone: The same CDR3 is also encoded by other DNA sequences in this sample. The rearrangement joins TRBV29-1 to TRBJ1-2; unclear D gene. V was cut by 4 bases and J by 3 bases, with 9 bases left in between. Germline V gene sequence: CDR1 SQVTM, CDR2 ANQGSEA. The CDR3 totals 12 residues. The DNA of the CDR3 is TGCAGCGTTGTGGCGGGCGACTATGGCTACACCTTC. This sequence encodes CSVVAGDYGYTF.

This clone was seen a handful of times. The chain is built from TRBV14 and TRBJ2-2; D is unresolved. CDR3 size: 13 residues. Germline loops: CDR1 SGHDN, CDR2 FVKESK. The V and J ends lost 5 bases and 7 bases respectively, with 11 bases between them. DNA for the CDR3: TGTGCCAGCAGCTTTTACGAGATCGGGGAGCTGTTTTTT. Its translation: CASSFYEIGELFF.

This clone has more than one count but fewer than ten. The chain links TRBV27 to TRBJ2-7, with D perhaps given as TRBD1 or TRBD2 (6 bases each). Germline V gives CDR1 MNHEY, CDR2 SMNVEV (reference sequence). The CDR3 totals 14 residues. V lost 3 bases and J lost 3, with 12 bases in between. The chain's CDR3 is CASSLRGAGYEQYF. The CDR3, as DNA: TGTGCCAGCAGTTTGAGGGGGGCCGGCTACGAGCAGTACTTC.

This clone has a handful of counts. This chain connects TRBV5-1 to TRBJ2-1, with TRBD2 matching over 9 bases. Germline values: CDR1 SGHRS, CDR2 YFSETQ. The CDR3 length is 15 residues. The ends lost 2 bases at V and 6 bases at J; junction bases unmatched: 6. In nucleotides, the CDR3 is TGCGCCAGCAGCTTCCTCAATAGCGGGAGCAATGAGCAGTTCTTC. The encoded protein is CASSFLNSGSNEQFF. Together with reference TRBV5-1 and TRBJ2-1, the CDR3 gives the full variable domain: KAGVTQTPRYLIKTRGQQVTLSCSPISGHRSVSWYQQTPGQGLQFLFEYFSETQRNKGNFPGRFSGRQFSNSRSEMNVSTLELGDSALYLCASSFLNSGSNEQFFGPGTRLTVL.

V and J are TRBV7-9 and TRBJ2-1; 8 nucleotides align to TRBD2. The CDR3 is 15 residues long. V shed 5 bases and J 8 bases; nucleotides not matched to a gene: 11. CDR1 and CDR2 (germline): SEHNR, FQNEAQ (reference sequence). The DNA for the CDR3 is TGTGCCAGCAGCGTGGCGGGGGGCCCCCGGGATGAGCAGTTCTTC. Its translation is CASSVAGGPRDEQFF.